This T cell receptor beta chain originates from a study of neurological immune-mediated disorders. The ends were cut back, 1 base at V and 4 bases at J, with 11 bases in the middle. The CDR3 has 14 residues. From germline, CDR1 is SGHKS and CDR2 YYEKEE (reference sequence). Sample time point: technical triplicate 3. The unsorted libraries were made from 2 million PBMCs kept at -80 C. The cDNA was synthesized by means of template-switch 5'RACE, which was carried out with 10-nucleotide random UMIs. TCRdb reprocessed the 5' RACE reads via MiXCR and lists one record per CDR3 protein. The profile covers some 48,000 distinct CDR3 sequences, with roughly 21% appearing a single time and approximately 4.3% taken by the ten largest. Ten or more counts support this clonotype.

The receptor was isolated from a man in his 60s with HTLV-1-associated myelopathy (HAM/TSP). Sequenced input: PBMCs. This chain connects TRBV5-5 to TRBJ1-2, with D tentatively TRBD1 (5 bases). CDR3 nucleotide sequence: TGTGCCAGCAGCTTGAGTTGGGGGGTCTATGGCTACACCTTC. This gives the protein CASSLSWGVYGYTF.